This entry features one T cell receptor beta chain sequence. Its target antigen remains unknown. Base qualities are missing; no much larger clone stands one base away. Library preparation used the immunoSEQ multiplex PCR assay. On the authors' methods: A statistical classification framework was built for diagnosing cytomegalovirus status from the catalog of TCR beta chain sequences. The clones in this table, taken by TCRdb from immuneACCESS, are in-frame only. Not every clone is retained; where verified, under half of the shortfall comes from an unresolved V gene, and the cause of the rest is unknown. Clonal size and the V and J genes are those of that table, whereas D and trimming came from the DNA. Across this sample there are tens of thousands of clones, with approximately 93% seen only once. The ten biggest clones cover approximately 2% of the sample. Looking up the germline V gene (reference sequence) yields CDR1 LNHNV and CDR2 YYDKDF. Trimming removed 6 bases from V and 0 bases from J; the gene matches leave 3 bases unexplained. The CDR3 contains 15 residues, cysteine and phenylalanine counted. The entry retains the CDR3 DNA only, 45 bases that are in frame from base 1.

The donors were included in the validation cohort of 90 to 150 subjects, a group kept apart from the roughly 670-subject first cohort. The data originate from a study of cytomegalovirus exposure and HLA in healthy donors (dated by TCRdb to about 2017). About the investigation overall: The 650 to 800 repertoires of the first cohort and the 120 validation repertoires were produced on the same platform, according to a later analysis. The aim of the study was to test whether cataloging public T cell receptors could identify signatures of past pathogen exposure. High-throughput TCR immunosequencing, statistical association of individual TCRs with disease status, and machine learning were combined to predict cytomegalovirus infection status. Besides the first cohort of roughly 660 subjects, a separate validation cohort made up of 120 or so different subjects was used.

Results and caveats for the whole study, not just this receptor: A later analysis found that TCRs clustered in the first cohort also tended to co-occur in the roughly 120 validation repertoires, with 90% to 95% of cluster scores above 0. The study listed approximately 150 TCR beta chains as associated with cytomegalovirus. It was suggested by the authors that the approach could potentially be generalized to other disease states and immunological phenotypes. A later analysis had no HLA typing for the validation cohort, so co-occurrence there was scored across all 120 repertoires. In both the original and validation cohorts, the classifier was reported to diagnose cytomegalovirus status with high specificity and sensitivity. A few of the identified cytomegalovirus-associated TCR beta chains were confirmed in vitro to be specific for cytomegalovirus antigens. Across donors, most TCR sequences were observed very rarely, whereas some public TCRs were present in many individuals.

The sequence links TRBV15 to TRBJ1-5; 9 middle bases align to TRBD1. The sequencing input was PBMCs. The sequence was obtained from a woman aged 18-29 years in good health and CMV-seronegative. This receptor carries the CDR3 CATRQGAYSNQPQHF. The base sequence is TGTGCCACCAGACAGGGGGCATATAGCAATCAGCCCCAGCATTTT.